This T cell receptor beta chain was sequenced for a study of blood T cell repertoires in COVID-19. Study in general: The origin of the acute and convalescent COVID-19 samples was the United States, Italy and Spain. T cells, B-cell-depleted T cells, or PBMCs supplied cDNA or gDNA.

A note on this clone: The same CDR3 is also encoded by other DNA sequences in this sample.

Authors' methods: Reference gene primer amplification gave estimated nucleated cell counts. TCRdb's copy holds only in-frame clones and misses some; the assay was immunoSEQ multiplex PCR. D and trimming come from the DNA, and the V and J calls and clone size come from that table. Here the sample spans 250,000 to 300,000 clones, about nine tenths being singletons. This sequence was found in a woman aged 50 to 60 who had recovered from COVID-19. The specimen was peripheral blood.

CDR3 sequence reads: CASSLSLYEQYF. The CDR3 region has the DNA TGTGCCAGCAGCTTATCCCTCTACGAGCAGTACTTC. The chain couples TRBV7-2 to TRBJ2-7; D remains unclear. CDR3 length: 12 amino acids. Trimming shortened V by 2 bases and J by 3 bases, and 5 bases separated the two germline ends. Germline assignment: CDR1 SGHTA and CDR2 FQGNSA.